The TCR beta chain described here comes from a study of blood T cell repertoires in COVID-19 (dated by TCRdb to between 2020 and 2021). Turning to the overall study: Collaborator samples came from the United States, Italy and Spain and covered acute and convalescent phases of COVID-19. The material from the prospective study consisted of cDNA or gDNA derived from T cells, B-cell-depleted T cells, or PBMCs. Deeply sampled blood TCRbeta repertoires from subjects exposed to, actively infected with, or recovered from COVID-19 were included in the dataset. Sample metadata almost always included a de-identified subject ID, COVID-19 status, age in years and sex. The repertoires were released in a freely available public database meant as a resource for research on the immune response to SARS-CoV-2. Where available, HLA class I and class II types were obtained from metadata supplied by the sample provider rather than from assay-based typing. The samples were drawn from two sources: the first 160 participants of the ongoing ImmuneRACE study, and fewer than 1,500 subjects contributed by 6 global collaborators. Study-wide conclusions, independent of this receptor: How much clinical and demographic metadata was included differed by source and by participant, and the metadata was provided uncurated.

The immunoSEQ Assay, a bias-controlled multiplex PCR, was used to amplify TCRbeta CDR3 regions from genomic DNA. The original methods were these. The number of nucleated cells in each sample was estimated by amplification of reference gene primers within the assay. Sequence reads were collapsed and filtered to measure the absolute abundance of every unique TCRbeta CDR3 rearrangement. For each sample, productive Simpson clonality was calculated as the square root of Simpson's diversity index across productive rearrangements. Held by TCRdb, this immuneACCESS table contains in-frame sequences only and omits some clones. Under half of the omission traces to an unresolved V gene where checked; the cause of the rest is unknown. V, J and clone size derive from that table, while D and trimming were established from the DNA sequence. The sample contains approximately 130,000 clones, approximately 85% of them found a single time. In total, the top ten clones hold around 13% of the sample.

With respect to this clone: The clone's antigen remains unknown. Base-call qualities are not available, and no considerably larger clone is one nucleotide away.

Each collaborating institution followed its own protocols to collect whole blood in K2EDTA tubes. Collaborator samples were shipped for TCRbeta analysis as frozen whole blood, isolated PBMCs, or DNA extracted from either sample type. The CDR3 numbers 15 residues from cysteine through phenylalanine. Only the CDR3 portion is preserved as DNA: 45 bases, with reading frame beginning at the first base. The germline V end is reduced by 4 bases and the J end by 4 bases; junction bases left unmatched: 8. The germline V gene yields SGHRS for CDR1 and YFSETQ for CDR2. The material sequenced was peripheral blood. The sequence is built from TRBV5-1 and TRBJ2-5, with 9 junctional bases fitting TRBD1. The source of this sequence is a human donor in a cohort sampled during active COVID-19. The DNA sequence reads TGCGCCAGCAGCACCGGACAGGGGAGCGGAGAGACCCAGTACTTC. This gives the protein CASSTGQGSGETQYF.